This TCR beta chain was obtained from a study of tumor-infiltrating lymphocytes in localized non-small cell lung cancer. In the study overall: Tumor tissue and non-adjacent uninvolved lung came from each patient.

Broader study findings: Tumors had more T cell infiltration than uninvolved lung, per TCRbeta sequencing and CD3 counts. Only some patients had TCR sequencing, depending on available tissue. T-cell fraction did not differ between immunotypes IM1 and IM2.

Some clones are missing from TCRdb's copy, which holds only in-frame ones; the method was immunoSEQ multiplex PCR. This table holds around 12,000 clones, 76% found once. Concerning this clone: Antigen unknown. The junction differs from germline at one of its ends, possibly a read error.

The TCR comes from a human donor with non-small cell lung cancer. Sequenced sample: uninvolved lung tissue not adjacent to the tumor.

The CDR3 DNA is TGTGCTAGCAGCGCGGGACAGACCACTGAAGCTTTCTTT. It yields the protein CASSAGQTTEAFF. V and J are TRBV7-7 and TRBJ1-1, with 7 bases lining up with TRBD1. CDR1 SSHAT and CDR2 FNYEAQ come from the germline V gene (reference sequence). CDR3 length equals 13 residues.